This is a list of T cell receptor beta chains from one sample in a study of cytomegalovirus exposure and HLA in healthy donors. This table comes from immunoSEQ multiplex PCR, and its TCRdb copy is limited to in-frame clones, with some not included. Of about 180,000 clones in the sample, 85% were seen once. The sequencing input was PBMCs. These receptors all come from a man aged 18 to 29 in good health and CMV-seropositive. The CDR3 runs from the conserved cysteine through the conserved F or W.

v_call,cdr3_aa
TRBV5-1,CASSRESVGGAIGEQFF
TRBV2,CASSEVGGLYGYTF
TRBV5-4,CASSLGAGTSGAYSYNEQFF
TRBV30,CASKTGISTDTQYF
TRBV27,CASQTGMMNTEAFF
TRBV18,CASSPGAGGEREQYF
TRBV27,CASSSPGRRGNYGYTF
TRBV6-5,CASSLSTGRYGYTF
TRBV5-1,CASSLKGLAGVNTGELFF
TRBV7-2,CASSRDRQETQYF